This TCR beta chain was obtained from a study of blood T cells in healthy people across ages. A second PCR of 7 to 11 cycles used a sample-barcoded 5' primer and a J-beta primer mix. MiXCR, applied by TCRdb to the 5' RACE reads, yields one record per CDR3 protein. Among approximately 850,000 distinct CDR3 sequences, around 45% were seen once, and the ten largest hold roughly 18%. Unmatched junction bases numbered 13, after V lost 6 bases and J lost 13 bases. Germline CDR1 is LNHDA and CDR2 is SQIVND (reference sequence). The CDR3 contains 14 residues. V is TRBV19 and J is TRBJ2-1; TRBD1 aligns across 9 bases. The sequenced material came from blood. This receptor was obtained from a man aged 60 to 75 in good health. This CDR3 reads CASSEGQGLETQFF. For the CDR3, the DNA is TGTGCCAGTAGCGAGGGACAGGGCCTAGAGACCCAGTTCTTC.